The 2 T cell receptor beta chains below all came from one sample that was sequenced in a study of blood T cell repertoires in COVID-19. Sequencing used immunoSEQ multiplex PCR; TCRdb keeps in-frame clones, though not all of them. The sample lists around 60,000 clones, about 76% occurring once. Sequencing was done on a sample of peripheral blood. These TCRs come from a woman older than 75 with active or convalescent COVID-19.

V and J are TRBV6-1 and TRBJ1-1; 10 nucleotides align to TRBD1. CDR3 length: 17 amino acids. Germline V gives CDR1 MNHNS, CDR2 SASEGT. J lost 4 bases, V lost 3 bases, and 11 bases had no gene match. In DNA form, the CDR3 reads TGTGCCAGCAGTGAGGGGGGACAGGGGAGTTTTAGCACTGAAGCTTTCTTT. Translation: CASSEGGQGSFSTEAFF.

The gene calls are TRBV6-6 and TRBJ1-1; 9 bases map to TRBD1. The CDR3 spans 15 residues. The germline V gene has CDR1 MNHNY and CDR2 SVGAGI (reference sequence). Germline trimming cut 6 bases from V and 5 bases from J; bases unmatched to any gene: 10. CDR3 sequence reads: CASSQAGQGLTEAFF. CDR3 nucleotide sequence: TGTGCCAGCAGCCAGGCGGGACAGGGTTTGACTGAAGCTTTCTTT.